This TCR beta chain was observed in a study of read filtering for tumor transcriptome and immune sequencing. Across the whole study: IR-seq gave about 3.5 to 11 million TCR reads per sample; RNA-seq gave about 75 to 1,400.

Germline CDR1 KGHSH, CDR2 LQKENI. The CDR3 consists of 16 residues. V gave up 1 base and J gave up 1 base, with 8 bases separating them. Sample share makes this clonotype medium-sized. What it recognizes is unknown. The study's findings and limits: The sorted CD138-negative fraction was a mixed bone marrow immune population, not purified T cells. Dropping single-read clonotypes raised IR-seq and RNA-seq shared-clonotype correlation.

This library used around 0.4 ug RNA and molecular barcoded adaptors spanning alpha/delta and beta/gamma chains. Via MiXCR, TCRdb re-called the reads, giving one row per CDR3 protein. Of fewer than 35,000 distinct CDR3 sequences listed, around 18% are singletons. The sample was a population of CD138-negative cells sorted from bone marrow. This TCR was recovered from a donor aged 40 or over with multiple myeloma. The V gene is TRBV18, the J gene TRBJ2-6, with D possibly TRBD1 on 5 matching bases. The CDR3 loop is CASSPQGWSGANVLTF. The CDR3 nucleotides read TGTGCCAGCTCACCACAGGGGTGGTCTGGGGCCAACGTCCTGACTTTC.